The 2 T cell receptor beta chains below all came from one sample that was sequenced in a study of regulatory T cells in long-lasting Graves disease. Time point: newly diagnosed GD, antithyroid drugs for less than 3 months. RNA from PBMCs was the source of the TCR library. Arm-PCR of CDR3 regions with iRepertoire HTBI primers generated TCR beta libraries. Via MiXCR, TCRdb re-called the multiplex PCR reads, giving one row per CDR3 protein. The table shows 350,000 to 450,000 distinct CDR3 sequences, with more than 13% occurring only once. This sample was also put to use in a study of T cells in Graves' hyperthyroidism and ophthalmopathy.

The sequencing here drew on peripheral blood mononuclear cells (PBMCs), taken at new diagnosis, from a patient treated with antithyroid drugs. These receptor sequences come from a woman younger than 45 with Graves disease.

This clonotype was counted once. J is TRBJ2-5 and V is TRBV9; 10 bases agree with TRBD1. V lost 3 bases and J lost 4; bases outside the gene matches: 9. Germline V gene data show CDR1 as SGDLS and CDR2 as YYNGEE. This CDR3 is built from 16 residues. In nucleotides, the CDR3 is TGTGCCAGCAGCGGAAGACAGGGGGCGCAGGGAGAGACCCAGTACTTC. This sequence encodes CASSGRQGAQGETQYF.

The chain employs TRBV29-1 and TRBJ2-4; D is ambiguous. From germline, CDR1 is SQVTM and CDR2 ANQGSEA. This CDR3 has 13 residues. Between the trimmed V and J ends, which lost 3 bases and 7 bases, there was a span of 13 bases. This CDR3 is CSVETAVGNIQYF. In DNA, the CDR3 is TGCAGCGTTGAGACGGCGGTAGGGAACATTCAGTACTTC.